The following is a T cell receptor beta chain sequence with its context. Its antigen remains unknown. This record comes from a study of T cell responses to AZD1222 COVID-19 vaccine. Study-wide results and limits: Dominant CD4 TCR responses targeted spike regions 160-218 and 743-854.

Sequencing used immunoSEQ multiplex PCR; TCRdb keeps in-frame clones, though not all of them. The sample consists of about 130,000 clones, roughly 91% of them appearing once. Deletions cut 4 bases from V and 7 bases from J, with 19 bases between. The CDR3 has 16 amino acids. Germline V gene lookup returns CDR1 LNHDA and CDR2 SQIVND (reference sequence). V gene TRBV19 combines with J gene TRBJ1-4; D might be TRBD1 (6 bases). The source material was peripheral blood, sampled on day 0 of MenACWY control vaccination. The receptor was derived from an adult in good health. The CDR3 DNA is TGTGCCAGTAGTACCCCAATACAGGGTGGTGTTGAAAAACTGTTTTTT. Its translation: CASSTPIQGGVEKLFF.